The 21 T cell receptor beta chains presented below share a single source sample, sequenced in a study of glioma-infiltrating T cells after dendritic cell vaccination. Time point indicated: after dendritic cell vaccination, including at tumor progression/relapse. Measured with immunoSEQ multiplex PCR; TCRdb has only the in-frame clones, and not every one. Of 98,000 or so clones listed, around 80% are singletons. The sample here was blood, taken after dendritic cell vaccination. These receptors were obtained from a human donor with glioblastoma.

The V and J genes are TRBV19 and TRBJ1-6, with a weak D call TRBD1 (6 bases). Looked up from germline, CDR1 is LNHDA and CDR2 is SQIVND (reference sequence). The CDR3 loop spans 13 amino acids. Trimming took 10 bases from V and 9 from J, leaving 16 bases between them. CDR3 in amino acids: CATTSGTSSPLHF. As DNA, the CDR3 is TGTGCCACAACTTCCGGGACATCTTCACCCCTCCACTTT. The whole variable domain, filled in from reference TRBV19 and TRBJ1-6, reads DGGITQSPKYLFRKEGQNVTLSCEQNLNHDAMYWYRQDPGQGLRLIYYSQIVNDFQKGDIAEGYSVSREKKESFPLTVTSAQKNPTAFYLCATTSGTSSPLHFGNGTRLTVT.

The chain joins TRBV5-1 to TRBJ2-3; 14 nucleotides line up with TRBD2. Germline V gene data show CDR1 as SGHRS and CDR2 as YFSETQ. The CDR3 totals 15 residues. J was trimmed by 5 bases and V by 5 bases; bases with no gene match: 4. The CDR3 loop is CASSSGLAGVDTQYF. Written as DNA, the CDR3 is TGCGCCAGCAGTTCGGGACTAGCGGGGGTAGATACGCAGTATTTT.

V is TRBV18 and J is TRBJ2-7; 7 positions agree with TRBD1. CDR1 is KGHSH and CDR2 is LQKENI in the germline V gene. After removal of 3 bases from V and 2 bases from J, the junction contained 7 bases not matched to a gene. This CDR3 region has 15 residues. The CDR3 DNA is TGTGCCAGCTCACCCGCAGGGGGAGTCACCTACGAGCAGTACTTC. It yields the protein CASSPAGGVTYEQYF.

The rearrangement links TRBV5-1 to TRBJ2-7; 8 bases align to TRBD1. There are 12 residues in the CDR3. Germline V lookup: CDR1 SGHRS, CDR2 YFSETQ. V gave up 6 bases and J gave up 5 bases; unmatched junction bases: 4. The CDR3 loop is CASKLDRDEQYF. CDR3 DNA sequence: TGCGCCAGCAAGTTGGACAGGGACGAGCAGTACTTC.

The chain links TRBV4-1 to TRBJ1-1, with D uncertain. There are 14 residues in the CDR3. CDR1 MGHRA and CDR2 YSYEKL come from the germline V gene. The V end lost 3 bases, the J end lost 5 bases, and 13 bases lay between the germline ends. CDR3 nucleotides: TGCGCCAGCAGCCACCCAATGATCGGGACTGAAGCTTTCTTT. This codes for CASSHPMIGTEAFF.

The chain has TRBV5-1 and TRBJ1-2; TRBD1 is a possible D gene (6 bases). Germline assignment: CDR1 SGHRS and CDR2 YFSETQ. The CDR3 has 14 residues. V gave up 4 bases and J gave up 2 bases, with 12 bases separating them. CDR3 nucleotides: TGCGCCAGCAGCCCCCGGACAGACAACTATGGCTACACCTTC. This encodes CASSPRTDNYGYTF.

The chain recombines TRBV18 with TRBJ1-4, with D perhaps TRBD1 (6 bases). V lost 0 bases and J 5 bases, leaving 10 bases between the germline ends. The CDR3 contains 15 residues. Germline assignment: CDR1 KGHSH and CDR2 LQKENI. CDR3 bases: TGTGCCAGCTCACCACCGGGACAAGTCAATGAAAAACTGTTTTTT. Amino acid sequence: CASSPPGQVNEKLFF. The complete variable domain, with remaining parts taken from reference TRBV18 and TRBJ1-4, reads NAGVMQNPRHLVRRRGQEARLRCSPMKGHSHVYWYRQLPEEGLKFMVYLQKENIIDESGMPKERFSAEFPKEGPSILRIQQVVRGDSAAYFCASSPPGQVNEKLFFGSGTQLSVL.

The genes are TRBV27 and TRBJ1-5; a weak D match, TRBD1 (6 bases). Germline values: CDR1 MNHEY, CDR2 SMNVEV (reference sequence). CDR3 size: 16 residues. V was clipped by 5 bases and J by 0 bases, with 14 bases between them. CDR3 sequence: CASSPNRVNSNQPQHF. CDR3 nucleotides: TGTGCCAGCAGTCCCAACAGGGTGAATAGCAATCAGCCCCAGCATTTT.

This clone was seen once. The chain joins TRBV27 to TRBJ1-1; possible D gene TRBD1, 6 bases. V was clipped by 7 bases and J by 4 bases, with 19 bases between them. CDR3 size: 15 residues. The germline V gene encodes CDR1 MNHEY and CDR2 SMNVEV (reference sequence). The CDR3 nucleotides read TGTGCCAGCAACAAAGGGGGGGCCCGTAGCACTGAAGCTTTCTTT. Protein sequence: CASNKGGARSTEAFF.

This chain joins TRBV11-2 and TRBJ1-1, with 8 bases matching TRBD1. With V trimmed by 5 bases and J by 8 bases, 4 bases remained unmatched. The CDR3 consists of 12 residues. CDR1 and CDR2 (germline): SGHAT, FQNNGV. This chain's CDR3 is CASSRGTGEAFF. The CDR3 nucleotides are TGTGCCAGCAGCAGGGGGACAGGAGAAGCTTTCTTT.

In its sample, this clone was seen a few times. The CDR3 nucleotides are TGTGCCAGCAGTTTATATCCAGGGTGGGGCTATGGCTACACCTTC. Protein sequence: CASSLYPGWGYGYTF. The gene calls are TRBV28 and TRBJ1-2; possibly TRBD1 for D (5 bases). From germline, CDR1 is MDHEN and CDR2 SYDVKM. V shed 1 base and J shed 4 bases, with 13 bases lying between them. CDR3 length: 15 amino acids.

This chain links TRBV6-1 with TRBJ2-2; 8 bases map to TRBD1. The V gene end was trimmed by 4 bases and the J gene end by 6 bases; junction bases not matched to a gene: 4. CDR1 and CDR2 from the germline V gene are MNHNS and SASEGT. The CDR3 spans 14 residues. CDR3 DNA: TGTGCCAGCAGTGTGGCACAGGGGGCCGGGGAGCTGTTTTTT. It codes for CASSVAQGAGELFF.

The chain links TRBV5-1 to TRBJ2-5; no clear D. Germline CDR1 SGHRS, CDR2 YFSETQ. The CDR3 consists of 15 residues. V lost 1 base, J lost 5 bases, and 15 bases lay in between. The CDR3 region is CASSLFRQIGETQYF. The CDR3 DNA follows: TGCGCCAGCAGCTTGTTCCGGCAAATCGGGGAGACCCAGTACTTC. The complete variable domain, with remaining parts taken from reference TRBV5-1 and TRBJ2-5, reads KAGVTQTPRYLIKTRGQQVTLSCSPISGHRSVSWYQQTPGQGLQFLFEYFSETQRNKGNFPGRFSGRQFSNSRSEMNVSTLELGDSALYLCASSLFRQIGETQYFGPGTRLLVL.

Points on this clone: One end of the junction is discordant with germline, which a read error may explain. This sequence joins TRBV19 and TRBJ1-2; D unresolved. Looked up from germline, CDR1 is LNHDA and CDR2 is SQIVND (reference sequence). This CDR3 is built from 14 residues. CDR3 nucleotide sequence: TGTGTCAGTAGTATAGTTTCCGGGGAGTATGGCTACACCTTC. This translates into CVSSIVSGEYGYTF.

The chain joins TRBV4-1 to TRBJ2-3, with a weak D call TRBD1 (5 bases). Looked up from germline, CDR1 is MGHRA and CDR2 is YSYEKL. The V end was cut by 3 bases, the J end by 4 bases, with 20 bases between. The CDR3 length is 17 residues. In DNA form, the CDR3 reads TGCGCCAGCAGCCAGGGATGGGGCGGCAACTCGGCAGATACGCAGTATTTT. It translates to CASSQGWGGNSADTQYF.

The chain joins TRBV9 to TRBJ2-7; the match to TRBD1 covers 9 bases. Germline values: CDR1 SGDLS, CDR2 YYNGEE. J gave up 0 bases and V 2 bases, and 3 bases lay outside the gene matches. This CDR3 spans 15 amino acids. The CDR3 nucleotides read TGTGCCAGCAGCGTGGGGACAGGGAGCTCCTACGAGCAGTACTTC. Translated: CASSVGTGSSYEQYF.

V gene TRBV30 combines with J gene TRBJ1-6; 7 bases fit TRBD1. The germline gives CDR1 GTSNPN, CDR2 SVGIG (reference sequence). The V gene end was trimmed by 0 bases and the J gene end by 10 bases; junction bases not matched to a gene: 3. The CDR3 sequence is 13 residues long. This CDR3 is CAWSVTQGSPLHF. CDR3 in DNA: TGTGCCTGGAGTGTTACACAGGGGTCACCCCTCCACTTT.

This chain links TRBV11-1 with TRBJ2-3, with TRBD2 matching over 13 bases. The CDR3 length is 19 residues. CDR1 SGHAT and CDR2 FQDESV come from the germline V gene (reference sequence). Trimming cost V 3 bases and J 2 bases; bases outside gene matches: 11. CDR3 in amino acids: CASSFSPPLAGGDTDTQYF. Written as DNA, the CDR3 is TGTGCCAGCAGCTTTAGCCCTCCACTAGCGGGGGGGGACACAGATACGCAGTATTTT.

The chain employs TRBV6-5 and TRBJ1-2; 8 bases are shared with TRBD1. V was clipped by 2 bases and J by 4 bases; unmatched bases: 6. Per the germline V gene, CDR1 is MNHEY and CDR2 is SVGAGI. The CDR3 loop spans 15 amino acids. The CDR3 is CASSYLQTGGYGYTF. As DNA, the CDR3 is TGTGCCAGCAGTTACCTACAAACAGGGGGCTATGGCTACACCTTC.

The CDR3 here is CASSSGLAVFYEQYF. The CDR3, as DNA: TGTGCCAGCAGCTCCGGACTAGCGGTTTTCTACGAGCAGTACTTC. The rearrangement links TRBV5-5 to TRBJ2-7; 10 bases are shared with TRBD2. After removal of 3 bases from V and 3 bases from J, the junction contained 6 bases not matched to a gene. The germline V gene encodes CDR1 SGHKS and CDR2 YYEKEE (reference sequence). The CDR3 sequence is 15 residues long.

This clone has just a few counts. The rearrangement links TRBV28 to TRBJ2-2, with no clear D. Trimming shortened V by 6 bases and J by 1 base, and 9 bases separated the two germline ends. Germline V gene lookup returns CDR1 MDHEN and CDR2 SYDVKM. The CDR3 covers 14 residues. The CDR3 DNA reads TGTGCCAGCAGGGCCTTTGGGAACACCGGGGAGCTGTTTTTT. It yields the protein CASRAFGNTGELFF.